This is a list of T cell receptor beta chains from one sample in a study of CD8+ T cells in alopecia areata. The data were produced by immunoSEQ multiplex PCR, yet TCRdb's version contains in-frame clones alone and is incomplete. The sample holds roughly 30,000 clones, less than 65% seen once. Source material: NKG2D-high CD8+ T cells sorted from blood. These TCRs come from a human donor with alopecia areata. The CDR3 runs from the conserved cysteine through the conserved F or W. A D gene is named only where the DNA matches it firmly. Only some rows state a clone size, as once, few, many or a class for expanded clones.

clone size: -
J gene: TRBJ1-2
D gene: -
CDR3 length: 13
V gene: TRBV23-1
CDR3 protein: CASSPTTTYGYTF
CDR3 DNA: TGCGCCAGCAGTCCAACTACCACCTATGGCTACACCTTC

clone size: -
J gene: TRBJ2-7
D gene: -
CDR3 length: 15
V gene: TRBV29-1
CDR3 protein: CSVEGETRRPYEQYF
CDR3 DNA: TGCAGCGTTGAAGGTGAAACACGACGACCCTACGAGCAGTACTTC

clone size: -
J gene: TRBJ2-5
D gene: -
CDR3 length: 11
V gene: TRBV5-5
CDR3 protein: CASSLEETQYF
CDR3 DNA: TGTGCCAGCAGCTTGGAAGAGACCCAGTACTTC

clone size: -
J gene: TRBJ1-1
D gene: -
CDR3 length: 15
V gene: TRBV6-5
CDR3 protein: CASSYLLNGQTEAFF
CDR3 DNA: TGTGCCAGCAGTTACTTACTTAACGGCCAGACTGAAGCTTTCTTT

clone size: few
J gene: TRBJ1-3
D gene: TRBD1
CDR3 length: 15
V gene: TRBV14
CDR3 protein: CASSPGQGAGNTIYF
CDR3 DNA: TGTGCCAGCAGCCCGGGACAGGGGGCTGGAAACACCATATATTTT

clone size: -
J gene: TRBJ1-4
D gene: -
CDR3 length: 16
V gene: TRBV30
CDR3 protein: CAWNFPGGGTNEKLFF
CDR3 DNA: TGTGCCTGGAATTTCCCTGGGGGGGGAACTAATGAAAAACTGTTTTTT

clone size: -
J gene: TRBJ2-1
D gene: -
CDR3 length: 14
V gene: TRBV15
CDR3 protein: CATSKFSLTNEQFF
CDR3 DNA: TGTGCCACCAGCAAGTTTAGCTTGACTAATGAGCAGTTCTTC

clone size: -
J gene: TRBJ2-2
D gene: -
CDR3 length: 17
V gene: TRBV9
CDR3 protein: CASSVSLYRENTGELFF
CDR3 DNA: TGTGCCAGCAGCGTATCCCTTTACCGGGAGAACACCGGGGAGCTGTTTTTT

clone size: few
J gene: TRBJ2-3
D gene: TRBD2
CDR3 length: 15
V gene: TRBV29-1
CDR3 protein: CSVDSSGRAEDTQYF
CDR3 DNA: TGCAGCGTTGATTCTAGCGGGAGGGCCGAAGATACGCAGTATTTT

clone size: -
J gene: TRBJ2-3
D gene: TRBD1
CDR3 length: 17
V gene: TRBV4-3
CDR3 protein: CASSQDPRTGGLNTQYF
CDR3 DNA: TGCGCCAGCAGCCAAGATCCTAGGACAGGGGGTTTGAATACGCAGTATTTT

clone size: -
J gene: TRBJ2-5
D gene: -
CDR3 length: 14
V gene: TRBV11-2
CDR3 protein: CASSPHDSQETQYF
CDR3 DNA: TGTGCCAGCAGCCCTCACGACAGCCAAGAGACCCAGTACTTC

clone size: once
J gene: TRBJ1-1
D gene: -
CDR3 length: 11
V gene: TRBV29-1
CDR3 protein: CSGKIGREAFF
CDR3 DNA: TGCAGCGGGAAGATTGGGCGTGAAGCTTTCTTT

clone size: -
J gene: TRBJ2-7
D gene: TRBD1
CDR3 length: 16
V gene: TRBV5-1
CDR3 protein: CASSLTLRDRGIEQYF
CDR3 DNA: TGCGCCAGCAGCTTAACACTCCGGGACAGGGGTATCGAGCAGTACTTC

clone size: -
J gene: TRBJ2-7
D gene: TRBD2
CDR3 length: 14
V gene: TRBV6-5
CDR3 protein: CASSAGVGFHEQYF
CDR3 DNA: TGTGCCAGCAGCGCGGGAGTAGGATTCCACGAGCAGTACTTC

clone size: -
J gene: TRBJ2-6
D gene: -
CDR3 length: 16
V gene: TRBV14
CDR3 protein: CASSSRRISGANVLTF
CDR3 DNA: TGTGCCAGCAGCTCTCGTCGAATTTCCGGGGCCAACGTCCTGACTTTC

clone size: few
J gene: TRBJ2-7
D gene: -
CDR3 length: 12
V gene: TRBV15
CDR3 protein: CATSVDNYEQYF
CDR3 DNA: TGTGCCACCAGCGTTGATAACTACGAGCAGTACTTC

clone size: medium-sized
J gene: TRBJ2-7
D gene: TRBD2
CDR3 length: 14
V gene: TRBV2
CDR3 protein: CASSEPSGTSEQYF
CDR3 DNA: TGTGCCAGCAGTGAGCCTAGCGGGACCTCCGAGCAGTACTTC

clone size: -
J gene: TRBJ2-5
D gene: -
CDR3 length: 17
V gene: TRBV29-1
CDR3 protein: CSVEIAWAPIQQETQYF
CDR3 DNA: TGCAGCGTTGAAATTGCTTGGGCACCGATACAACAAGAGACCCAGTACTTC

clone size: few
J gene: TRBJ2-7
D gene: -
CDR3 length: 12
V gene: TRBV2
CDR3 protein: CASSELTYEQYF
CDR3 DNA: TGTGCCAGCAGTGAGCTGACCTACGAGCAGTACTTC

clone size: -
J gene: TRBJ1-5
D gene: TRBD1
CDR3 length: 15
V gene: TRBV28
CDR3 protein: CASRPGQGGDQPQHF
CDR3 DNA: TGTGCCAGCAGGCCGGGACAGGGAGGCGATCAGCCCCAGCATTTT

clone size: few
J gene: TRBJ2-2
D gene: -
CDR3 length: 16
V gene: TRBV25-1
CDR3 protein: CASSEYEEQGPGELFF
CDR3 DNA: TGTGCCAGCAGTGAATACGAAGAACAGGGCCCCGGGGAGCTGTTTTTT

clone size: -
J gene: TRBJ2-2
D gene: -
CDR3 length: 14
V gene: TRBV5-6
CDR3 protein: CASSSGLNTGELFF
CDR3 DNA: TGTGCCAGCAGTTCCGGGCTGAACACCGGGGAGCTGTTTTTT

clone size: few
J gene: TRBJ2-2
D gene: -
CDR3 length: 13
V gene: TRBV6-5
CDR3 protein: CASSYSFPGELFF
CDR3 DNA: TGTGCCAGCAGTTACTCTTTCCCCGGGGAGCTGTTTTTT

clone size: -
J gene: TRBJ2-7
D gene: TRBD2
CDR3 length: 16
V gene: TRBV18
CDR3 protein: CASSPEASGSRYEQYF
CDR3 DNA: TGTGCCAGCTCACCAGAGGCTAGCGGGAGTCGGTACGAGCAGTACTTC

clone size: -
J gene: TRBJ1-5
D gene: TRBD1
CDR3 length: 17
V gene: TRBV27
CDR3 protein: CASSFIPTGGYSQPQHF
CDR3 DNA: TGTGCCAGCAGTTTTATCCCGACAGGGGGCTATAGTCAGCCCCAGCATTTT

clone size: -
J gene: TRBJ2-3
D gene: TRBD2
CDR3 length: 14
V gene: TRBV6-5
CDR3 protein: CASAIAGSTDTQYF
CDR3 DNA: TGTGCCAGCGCTATAGCGGGAAGCACAGATACGCAGTATTTT